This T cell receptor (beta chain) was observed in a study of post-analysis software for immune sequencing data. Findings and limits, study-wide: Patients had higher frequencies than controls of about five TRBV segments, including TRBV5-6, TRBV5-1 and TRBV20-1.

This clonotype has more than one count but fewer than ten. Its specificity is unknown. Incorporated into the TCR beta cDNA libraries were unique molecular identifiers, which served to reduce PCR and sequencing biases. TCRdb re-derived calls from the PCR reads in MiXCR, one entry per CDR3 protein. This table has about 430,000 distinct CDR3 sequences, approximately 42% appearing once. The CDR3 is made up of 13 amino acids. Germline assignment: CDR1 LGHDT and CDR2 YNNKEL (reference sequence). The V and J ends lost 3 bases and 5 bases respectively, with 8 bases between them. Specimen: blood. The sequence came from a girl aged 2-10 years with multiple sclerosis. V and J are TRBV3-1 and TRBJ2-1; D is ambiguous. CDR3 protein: CASSHAPNNEQFF. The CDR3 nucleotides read TGTGCCAGCAGCCACGCACCGAACAATGAGCAGTTCTTC.